This paragraph reports one T cell receptor (beta chain). It lacks a known antigen. No base quality values were provided; no much bigger clone lies one nucleotide off. From the germline V gene, CDR1 is MNHNS and CDR2 is SASEGT. Relative to germline, V is 2 bases shorter and J is 3 bases shorter, with 14 bases between their ends. Measured from the cysteine to the phenylalanine, the CDR3 is 15 residues long. The entry retains the CDR3 DNA only, 45 bases that are in frame from base 1. The data originate from a study of shared clonotypes between healthy human individuals (dated by TCRdb to 2020 to 2021). Describing the broader study: Three men and a couple of women, aged 18 to 49 years, made up the cohort. The study deeply sequenced blood TCR repertoires of five healthy adults to estimate repertoire size and the extent of clonotype sharing between individuals. For each donor, CD4 naive and CD4 memory were each given three plates, CD8 naive was given two plates, and CD8 memory was given one plate. Each donor's leukapheresis produced roughly between roughly 0.9 and 8.9 billion PBMCs. To increase sequencing depth and limit assay-specific biases, TCR repertoire library preparation and sequencing were carried out by different laboratories using diverse techniques.

Here is what the overall study found, with its caveats: Rarefaction of sorted-subset datasets indicated incomplete sequencing despite the large sequencing depth. Larger estimated clonotype richness was generally found for naive subsets than for memory subsets. Pairwise subsampling indicated that sequencing depth was expected to affect the degree of clonotype sharing among donors. Because the study included only a small number of donors, the genetic and exposure-history diversity represented was limited. Approximately 5% of naive CD4, 3.5% of naive CD8, roughly 2.5% of memory CD4, and over 0.35% of memory CD8 clonotypes were shared across several donors. Higher generation probabilities were observed for clonotypes shared by all four sorted-subset donors than for non-shared clonotypes. Sampling was limited to blood, and TCR repertoires in tissue likely differ from TCR repertoires in blood.

Using the deep immunoSEQ assay, TCR CDR3 regions were amplified from genomic DNA by multiplex PCR. Extracted genomic DNA from each cell subset was distributed evenly across all wells of several immunoSEQ 96-well plates, and each plate was treated as a replicate. Each replicate PCR for sorted subsets received 200 ng genomic DNA, equal to roughly 30,000 T cell genomes. The purified libraries were quantified using a Qubit 3.0 fluorometer, sized with a Bioanalyzer 2100, and then quantified again using the KAPA Library Quantification kit. Each immunoSEQ 96-well plate was sequenced on its own single-read 150-cycle Illumina NextSeq 550 flow cell. In the authors' own workflow: Because the immunoSEQ output held only junctional sequences and lacked quality scores, the filtering could not match the filtering applied to full-length reads. To assign V/J genes and CDR3, sequences were annotated against IMGT germline references using PyIR, a Python wrapper for IgBLAST v1.9. Any read was removed if the V/J assignment was weak (E-value above 1e-6), the CDR3 was missing, or the read contained stop codons, out-of-frame junctions, or ambiguous translated residues. V3J clonotypes were defined as sequences sharing the same inferred V gene, J gene, and CDR3 amino acid sequence. Percentage overlap between repertoires was calculated by dividing the number of shared unique clonotypes by the size of the smaller repertoire. Richness of each repertoire was evaluated using RTK rarefaction, the Chao1 estimator, and Recon v2.1 estimates of unobserved clonotypes. For all TCRbeta clonotypes obtained by the gDNA method from a few donors, generation probabilities were computed with OLGA. TCRdb limited this immuneACCESS table to in-frame rearrangements with V and J called. A share of clones is missing; checked studies link under half to unresolved V genes, and the rest is unexplained. V and J calls and clone size come straight from that table; D and trimming were deduced from the DNA. The table for this sample lists 300,000 to 400,000 clones; around 87% of them were counted only once. Roughly 17% of the sample is taken by the ten largest.

Healthy HIV-negative adults with no recently reported acute infections or vaccinations were included as donors. Only Caucasian adults living in Nashville, Tennessee, USA were represented among the donors. CD8 memory samples consisted of magnetically selected CD45RO+ cells combined with CCR7-negative CD45RA+ effector memory (TemRA) cells. Blood was collected by leukapheresis, and PBMCs were isolated by Ficoll-Histopaque density gradient centrifugation and then cryopreserved in liquid nitrogen vapor phase. Purity and quantity of every magnetically sorted T cell population were checked by analytical flow cytometry. From each sorted fraction, genomic DNA was isolated and quantified by UV absorbance on a Nanodrop 2000c.

The specimen was memory CD8+ T cells sorted from blood. Explained via the paper, the cell subset or site label denotes: CD45RO+ cells pooled with CCR7-negative TemRA cells. This clonotype originated in a man in his late teens or twenties in good health. The rearrangement joined TRBV6-1 to TRBJ2-7; tentative D gene TRBD1, with 5 bases matching. The encoded CDR3 is CASSEFETVVYEQYF. The sequenced DNA: TGTGCCAGCAGTGAATTTGAGACAGTTGTCTACGAGCAGTACTTC.